This T cell receptor beta chain originates from a study of T cells in Graves' hyperthyroidism and ophthalmopathy. Germline-derived CDR1 and CDR2 are DFQATT and SNEGSKA (reference sequence). The germline V and J ends were trimmed by 5 bases and 2 bases, with 9 bases remaining between them. The CDR3 runs 12 residues. Diagnoses were established using clinical symptoms, serum thyroxine and TRAb, thyroid ultrasound and orbital computed tomography. The PBMCs were taken from 10 ml of fresh peripheral blood. The CDR3 regions of TCR beta were amplified from RNA transcripts. HTBI primers were employed in a first-round RT-PCR of the TCR CDR3. TCRdb reprocessed the multiplex PCR reads via MiXCR and lists one record per CDR3 protein. Of 490,000 or so distinct CDR3 sequences in the sample, 20% to 25% were seen once.

The sequencing sample was made of blood. The chain recombines TRBV20-1 with TRBJ2-5; a weak D match, TRBD1 (6 bases). The sequence was obtained from a woman between 70 and 85 years old with Graves' ophthalmopathy. The CDR3: CSASDRQETQYF. The DNA of the CDR3 is TGCAGTGCTTCGGACAGACAAGAGACCCAGTACTTC.